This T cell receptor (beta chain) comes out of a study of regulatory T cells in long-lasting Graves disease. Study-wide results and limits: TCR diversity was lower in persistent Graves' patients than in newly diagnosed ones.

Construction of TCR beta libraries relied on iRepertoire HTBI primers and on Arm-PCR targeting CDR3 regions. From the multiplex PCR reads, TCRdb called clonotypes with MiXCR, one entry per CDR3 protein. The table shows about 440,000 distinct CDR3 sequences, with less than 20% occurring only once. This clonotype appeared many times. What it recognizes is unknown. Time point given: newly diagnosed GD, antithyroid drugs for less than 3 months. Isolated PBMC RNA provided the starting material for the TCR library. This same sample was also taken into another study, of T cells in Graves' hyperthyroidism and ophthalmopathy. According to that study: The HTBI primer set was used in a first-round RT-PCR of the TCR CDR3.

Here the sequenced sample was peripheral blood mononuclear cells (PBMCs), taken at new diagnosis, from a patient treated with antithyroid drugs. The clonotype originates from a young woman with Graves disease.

Here the CDR3 DNA reads TGTGCCAGCTCACCACCGACGGGGGCGCGAGGCGGGGAGCTGTTTTTT. It codes for CASSPPTGARGGELFF. The chain has TRBV18 and TRBJ2-2, with D perhaps given as TRBD1 or TRBD2 (6 bases each). Germline V gene data show CDR1 as KGHSH and CDR2 as LQKENI. V was shortened by 0 bases and J by 7 bases, with 15 bases between the two germline ends. This CDR3 has 16 amino acids.